This TCR beta chain was sequenced for a study of blood T cells in healthy people across ages. Study outcomes and limitations: Percentage of naive T cells showed a strong correlation with TCR beta diversity.

The CDR3 sequence is 18 residues long. Germline CDR1 is DFQATT and CDR2 is SNEGSKA (reference sequence). A note on this clonotype: What it recognizes is unknown. A read error may produce the germline difference seen at one junction end.

Every sample yielded at least 6 million isolated PBMCs. Extraction of total RNA produced a minimum of 6 micrograms from each sample. A second PCR of 7 to 11 cycles used a sample-barcoded 5' primer and a J-beta primer mix. TCRdb processed the 5' RACE reads anew with MiXCR; each CDR3 protein has one entry. The sample consists of over a million distinct CDR3 sequences, around 59% of them appearing once. Sequencing used blood. This clonotype was obtained from a man younger than 30 in good health. The chain couples TRBV20-1 to TRBJ2-1; 7 bases map to TRBD1. The CDR3 reads CSARALTDRDSSFNEQFF. CDR3 coding DNA: TGCAGTGCTAGAGCCTTAACAGACCGGGACAGTTCCTTCAATGAGCAGTTCTTC.